The T cell receptor (beta chain) under discussion was sequenced for a study of cytomegalovirus exposure and HLA in healthy donors. Study-level background: In an earlier analysis, some 110 million unique TCR beta sequences were found from approximately 170 million T cells.

Primers included in the PCR were 60 Vbeta and 13 Jbeta primers. Generated by immunoSEQ multiplex PCR, the TCRdb table keeps only in-frame clones and is missing some. The table shows over 200,000 clones, with 65% to 75% occurring only once. The CDR3 is 12 amino acids. V was clipped by 4 bases and J by 4 bases; unmatched bases: 0. Germline CDR1 SNHLY, CDR2 FYNNEI. Material: PBMCs. The V call is TRBV2, the J call TRBJ1-1; TRBD1 agrees at 7 bases. This TCR came from a woman in her 30s in good health and CMV-seronegative. The CDR3 sequence is CASSAGGTEAFF. DNA for the CDR3: TGTGCCAGCAGTGCAGGGGGCACTGAAGCTTTCTTT.